This T cell receptor beta chain stems from a study of T cells in Graves' hyperthyroidism and ophthalmopathy. Whole-study findings and limits: Most clonotypes that expanded in the thyroid above 0.001 also showed up in blood.

TCR beta CDR3 regions were amplified from RNA. First-round RT-PCR of the TCR CDR3 relied on the HTBI primer set. TCRdb called the multiplex PCR reads again in MiXCR, with one record for every CDR3 protein. The sample holds about 610,000 distinct CDR3 sequences, around 16% seen once. Turning to this clonotype: Its target is not known.

The CDR3 length is 15 residues. V lost 4 bases, J lost 6 bases, and 7 bases stayed unmatched. The germline gives CDR1 SQVTM, CDR2 ANQGSEA. The sequencing input was blood. J is TRBJ2-4 and V is TRBV29-1; 12 nucleotides match TRBD2. This TCR came from a woman aged 40 to 50 with Graves' ophthalmopathy. Here the CDR3 DNA reads TGCAGCGTTGCAGTCGGGACTAGCGGGTTAAACATTCAGTACTTC. Protein product: CSVAVGTSGLNIQYF.